These T cell receptor beta chains were read from a single sample in a study of T cells in Graves' hyperthyroidism and ophthalmopathy. TCRdb reprocessed the multiplex PCR reads via MiXCR and lists one record per CDR3 protein. The data hold 500,000 to 750,000 distinct CDR3 sequences, with approximately 14% observed a single time. The sample taken for sequencing was blood. These receptors were obtained from a woman in her thirties with Graves' hyperthyroidism. Both conserved end residues are part of each CDR3. D genes are given only for firm matches. Clone size, where shown, is once, few, many, or a class for clones that have expanded.

TRBV18,TRBD1,TRBJ1-2,many,TGTGCCAGCTGCATCGGGACAGGGGGCGATGGCTACACCTTC,CASCIGTGGDGYTF
TRBV27,TRBD2,TRBJ2-1,.,TGTGCCAGCACGCCTAGGACTAGCGGGAGGCTTAGCTCCTACAATGAGCAGTTCTTC,CASTPRTSGRLSSYNEQFF
TRBV20-1,.,TRBJ2-3,many,TGCAGTGCTAGACCGGCCGGGAACACAGATACGCAGTATTTT,CSARPAGNTDTQYF
TRBV3-1,.,TRBJ2-7,.,TGTGCCAGCAGCCAAGTGGTGAGAAACGAGCAGTACTTC,CASSQVVRNEQYF
TRBV7-3,.,TRBJ2-2,.,TGTGCCAGCAGCTCTCATAACACCGGGGAGCTGTTTTTT,CASSSHNTGELFF
TRBV24-1,.,TRBJ2-7,many,TGTGCCACCAGTGATTCCGGCGAGGGGCAGTACTTC,CATSDSGEGQYF
TRBV27,.,TRBJ2-2,.,TGTGCCAGCAGTTTGCAGGGGACCAACACCGGGGAGCTGTTTTTT,CASSLQGTNTGELFF
TRBV28,.,TRBJ2-5,once,TGTGCCAGCAGAAAAGACAGGGGGTATACTAGCGGGGTAATCCAAGAGACCCAGTACTTC,CASRKDRGYTSGVIQETQYF
TRBV3-1,.,TRBJ2-7,many,TGTGCCAGCAGCCAAGCGGACGGGACCTACGAGCAGTACTTC,CASSQADGTYEQYF
TRBV10-3,.,TRBJ2-3,few,TGTGCCACGGCCTTCAGGGACGCAGATACGCAGTATTTT,CATAFRDADTQYF
TRBV10-2,.,TRBJ2-3,.,TGCGCCAGCAGTGAGCATCTGGAGGCCACAGATACGCAGTATTTT,CASSEHLEATDTQYF
TRBV7-9,TRBD1,TRBJ2-5,few,TGTGCCAGCAGCTTTCAGACAGGGGAAGAGACCCAGTACTTC,CASSFQTGEETQYF
TRBV9,.,TRBJ2-1,few,TGTGCCAGCAGCATACACAGGCAGAGCTCCTACAATGAGCAGTTCTTC,CASSIHRQSSYNEQFF
TRBV27,.,TRBJ2-1,few,TGTGCCAGCAGTTTATCAAGAGGCTCCTACAATGAGCAGTTCTTC,CASSLSRGSYNEQFF
TRBV6-1,.,TRBJ1-1,many,TGTGCCAGCAGTCCGCCGGGACGGAAGAACACTGAAGCTTTCTTT,CASSPPGRKNTEAFF
TRBV19,.,TRBJ2-7,.,TGTGCCAGTTCCAAGCGGGAAGGGGGCTCCTACGAGCAGTACTTC,CASSKREGGSYEQYF
TRBV2,.,TRBJ2-1,many,TGTGCCAGCAGTGATTTCGGGGTTTCTCCTGAGCAGTTCTTC,CASSDFGVSPEQFF
TRBV4-1,TRBD1,TRBJ2-7,.,TGCGCCAGCAGCCAAGATCGGAACAGGGGAGACGAGCAGTACTTC,CASSQDRNRGDEQYF
TRBV30,TRBD2,TRBJ2-1,.,TGTGCCTGGAGTGGGGTTGTGGTAGCGGGAGTGTTGGGCTACAATGAGCAGTTCTTC,CAWSGVVVAGVLGYNEQFF
TRBV7-2,TRBD1,TRBJ1-4,many,TGTGCCAGCGGACCCGGGACAGTCGGGAGTAATGAAAAACTGTTTTTT,CASGPGTVGSNEKLFF
TRBV18,.,TRBJ2-3,many,TGTGCCAGCTCACCAGGAACAGGAGGTCATACAGATACGCAGTATTTT,CASSPGTGGHTDTQYF
TRBV12-3/TRBV12-4,.,TRBJ1-5,many,TGTGCCAGCGGCTTCTCCGTTGAGGGATCCTATCAGCCCCAGCATTTT,CASGFSVEGSYQPQHF
TRBV12-3/TRBV12-4,TRBD1,TRBJ2-1,many,TGTGCCAGCAAAACCGGGACAGGACAATACAATGAGCAGTTCTTC,CASKTGTGQYNEQFF
TRBV18,TRBD2,TRBJ2-5,.,TGTGCCAGCTCGAAACCGGGACTAGCGGGAGGGTACCAAGAGACCCAGTACTTC,CASSKPGLAGGYQETQYF
TRBV28,TRBD2,TRBJ2-5,many,TGTGCCAGCAGGGGGGGACTAAGGGAGACCCAGTACTTC,CASRGGLRETQYF
TRBV14,.,TRBJ2-1,few,TGTGCCAGCAGCCAAGATTCTCACAGGGATGGGGCCGTCCATGAGCAGTTCTTC,CASSQDSHRDGAVHEQFF
TRBV5-1,TRBD1,TRBJ2-5,many,TGCGCCAGCAGCATCGGGACAGGGTATGAGACCCAGTACTTC,CASSIGTGYETQYF
TRBV7-9,TRBD1,TRBJ2-1,many,TGTGCCAGCAGCCAAATCCAGGGGGCTTCCTACAATGAGCAGTTCTTC,CASSQIQGASYNEQFF
TRBV12-3/TRBV12-4,.,TRBJ2-7,many,TGTGCCAGCAGTGGTCGAGGAAAGAGCAGCTACGAGCAGTACTTC,CASSGRGKSSYEQYF
TRBV30,.,TRBJ1-1,few,TGTGCCTGGAGACTGGCAGGGGCCGAAGCTTTCTTT,CAWRLAGAEAFF
TRBV11-2,TRBD1,TRBJ2-7,.,TGTGCCAGCATGCGCCGGGACAGGGGGTACAAGCAGTACTTC,CASMRRDRGYKQYF
TRBV7-9,.,TRBJ1-4,few,TGTGCCAGCAGCTTCACAGGCTTTAATGAAAAACTGTTTTTT,CASSFTGFNEKLFF
TRBV5-1,.,TRBJ2-4,many,TGCGCCAGCAGTCAACAGGTTCCCGGGAACATTCAGTACTTC,CASSQQVPGNIQYF
TRBV7-6,TRBD2,TRBJ2-7,many,TGTGCCAGCAGCTTAGCGGCCGGGACTAGCGGGATCTACGAGCAGTACTTC,CASSLAAGTSGIYEQYF
TRBV14,TRBD1,TRBJ1-6,.,TGTGCCAGCAGCCTAAGACAGGTGCATCCCCGGACACAGGGGCTGGTTTCACCCCTCCACTTT,CASSLRQVHPRTQGLVSPLHF
TRBV10-3,TRBD1,TRBJ1-1,many,TGTGCCATCAGTGAAGGGACAGGGGGTACTGAAGCTTTCTTT,CAISEGTGGTEAFF
TRBV6-1,TRBD1,TRBJ1-1,few,TGTGCCAGCAACCCAGGGGGCGTCAGCGCTTTCTTT,CASNPGGVSAFF
TRBV20-1,.,TRBJ2-7,many,TGCAGTGCTCCTAAGGGCTCCTACGAGCAGTACTTC,CSAPKGSYEQYF
TRBV18,.,TRBJ1-1,many,TGTGCCAGCTCACCTGGCCGCGGGGCGCGGACTGAAGCTTTCTTT,CASSPGRGARTEAFF
TRBV11-2,.,TRBJ1-1,many,TGTGCCAGCAGCTTAGTACCGCTCACTGAAGCTTTCTTT,CASSLVPLTEAFF
TRBV28,.,TRBJ1-3,many,TGTGCCAGCAGCGGGACGGCCAACACCATATATTTT,CASSGTANTIYF
TRBV3-1,TRBD1,TRBJ2-3,.,TGTGCCAGCGGCCTTAGGACAGGGGGCAGCACAGATACGCAGTATTTT,CASGLRTGGSTDTQYF
TRBV9,.,TRBJ1-3,few,TGTGCCAGCAGCGCTCAGGGAATCTCTACGGGAAACACCATATATTTT,CASSAQGISTGNTIYF
TRBV6-1,TRBD1,TRBJ1-5,.,TGTGCCAGCAAGAGGGACAGGGATCATCAGCCCCAGCATTTT,CASKRDRDHQPQHF
TRBV10-3,.,TRBJ2-5,many,TGTGCCATCAGTGAGTCTAGCGCTAAAGAGACCCAGTACTTC,CAISESSAKETQYF
TRBV7-3,TRBD2,TRBJ2-1,few,TGTGCCAGCAGCTCCTCTAGCGGGCCCCCCCTCAATGAGCAGTTCTTC,CASSSSSGPPLNEQFF
TRBV29-1,.,TRBJ2-5,many,TGCAGCGTTGATGTTAGCGGAAAAGAGACCCAGTACTTC,CSVDVSGKETQYF
TRBV7-2,TRBD2,TRBJ2-3,many,TGTGCCAGCAGCTTAGCAGGAGCGGGAGACCCCACAGATACGCAGTATTTT,CASSLAGAGDPTDTQYF
TRBV3-1,.,TRBJ2-5,.,TGTGCCAGCAGCACCGGACTCGTAGGGGGGGAGACCCAGTACTTC,CASSTGLVGGETQYF
TRBV7-3,TRBD1,TRBJ2-1,many,TGTGCCAGCAGCTTAATACAGGGGGGCGGGAATGAGCAGTTCTTC,CASSLIQGGGNEQFF
TRBV11-2,TRBD1,TRBJ1-1,.,TGTGCCAGCAGCCTCCCTGACAGGGGCACTGAAGCTTTCTTT,CASSLPDRGTEAFF
TRBV5-6,.,TRBJ2-5,many,TGTGCCAGCAGCTTTAGGTGGGAGACCCAGTACTTC,CASSFRWETQYF